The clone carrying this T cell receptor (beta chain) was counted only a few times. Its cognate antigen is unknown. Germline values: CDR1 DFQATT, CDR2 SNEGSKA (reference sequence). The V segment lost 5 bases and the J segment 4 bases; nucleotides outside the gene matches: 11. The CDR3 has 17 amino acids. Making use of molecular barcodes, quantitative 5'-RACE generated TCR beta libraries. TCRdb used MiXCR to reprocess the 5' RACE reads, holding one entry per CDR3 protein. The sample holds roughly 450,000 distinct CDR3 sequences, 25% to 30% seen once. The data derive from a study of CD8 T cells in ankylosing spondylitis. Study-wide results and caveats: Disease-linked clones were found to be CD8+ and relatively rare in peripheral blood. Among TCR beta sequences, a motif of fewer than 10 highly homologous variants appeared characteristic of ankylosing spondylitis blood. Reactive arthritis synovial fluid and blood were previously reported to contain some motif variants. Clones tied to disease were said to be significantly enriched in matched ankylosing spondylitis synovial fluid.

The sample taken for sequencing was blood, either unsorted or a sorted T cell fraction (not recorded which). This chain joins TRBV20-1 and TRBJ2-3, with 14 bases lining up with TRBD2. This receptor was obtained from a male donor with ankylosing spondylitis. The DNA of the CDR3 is TGCAGTGCTCGAGGATCGGGGACTAGCGGGAGCGCAGATACGCAGTATTTT. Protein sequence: CSARGSGTSGSADTQYF.